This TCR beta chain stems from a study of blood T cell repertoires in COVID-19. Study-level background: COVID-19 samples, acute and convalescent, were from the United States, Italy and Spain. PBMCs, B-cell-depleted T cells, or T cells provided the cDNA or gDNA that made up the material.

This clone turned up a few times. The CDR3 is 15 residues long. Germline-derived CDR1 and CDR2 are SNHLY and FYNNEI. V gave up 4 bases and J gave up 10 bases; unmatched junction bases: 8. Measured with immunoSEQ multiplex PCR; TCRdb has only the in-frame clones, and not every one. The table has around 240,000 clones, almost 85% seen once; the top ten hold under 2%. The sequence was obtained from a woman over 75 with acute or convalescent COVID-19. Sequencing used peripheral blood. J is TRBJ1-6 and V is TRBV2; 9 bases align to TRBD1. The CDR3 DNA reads TGTGCCAGCAGTGGTATCGGACAGGGGAACTCACCCCTCCACTTT. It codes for CASSGIGQGNSPLHF.